Included here is one T cell receptor beta chain sequence, with context. The antigen remains unidentified. Surgery without prior neoadjuvant therapy was the treatment of the selected pancreatic ductal adenocarcinoma patients. These data belong to a study of T cells in pancreatic ductal adenocarcinoma. Clones were read by immunoSEQ multiplex PCR, and TCRdb kept only the in-frame ones, dropping some. In the table there are around 100,000 clones, 90% to 95% of which are singletons. Findings of the study overall: Blood clonality (around 0.066) did not differ significantly from tumor (approximately 0.1). Compared with tumor, blood showed more total productive templates and about 8-fold more clonotypes. The resected cohort was biased toward the minority with early-stage disease. Enrichment of CD45RO+ effector over naive T cells in tumors may bias clonality.

Sequenced input: PBMCs. This receptor was obtained from a human donor with pancreatic ductal adenocarcinoma.

CDR3 bases: TGTGCCAGCTCCCGGGACAGGGGCGACACCGGGGAGCTGTTTTTT. It encodes CASSRDRGDTGELFF. V and J are TRBV27 and TRBJ2-2; 10 bases match TRBD1. Germline V lookup: CDR1 MNHEY, CDR2 SMNVEV (reference sequence). The V segment lost 8 bases and the J segment 3 bases; nucleotides outside the gene matches: 6. The length of the CDR3 is 15 residues.